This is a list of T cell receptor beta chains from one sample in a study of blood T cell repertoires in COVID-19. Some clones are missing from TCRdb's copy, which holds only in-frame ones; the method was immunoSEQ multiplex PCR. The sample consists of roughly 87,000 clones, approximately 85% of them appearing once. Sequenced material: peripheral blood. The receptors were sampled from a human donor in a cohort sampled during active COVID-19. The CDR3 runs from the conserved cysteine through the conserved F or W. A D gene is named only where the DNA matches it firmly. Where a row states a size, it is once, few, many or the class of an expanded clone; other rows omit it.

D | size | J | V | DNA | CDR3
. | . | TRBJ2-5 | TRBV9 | TGTGCCAGCAGCGTAGACGAGGGAGAGACCCAGTACTTC | CASSVDEGETQYF
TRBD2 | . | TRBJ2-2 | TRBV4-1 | TGCGCCAGCAGCTTAGGGACTACGTCCTACACCGGGGAGCTGTTTTTT | CASSLGTTSYTGELFF
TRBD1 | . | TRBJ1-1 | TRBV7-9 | TGTGCCAGCAGCGCGGGACAGGGCACTGAAGCTTTCTTT | CASSAGQGTEAFF
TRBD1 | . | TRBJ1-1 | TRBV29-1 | TGCAGCGGGGGGGCAGACAGGGGAGGCACTGAAGCTTTCTTT | CSGGADRGGTEAFF
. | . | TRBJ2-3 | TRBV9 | TGTGCCAGCAGCGTAGGGGACCCCGGGGGAGATACGCAGTATTTT | CASSVGDPGGDTQYF
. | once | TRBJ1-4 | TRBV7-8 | TGTGCCAGCAGCTTAGGGGCCGGGGGGCACGGTGAAAAACTGTTTTTT | CASSLGAGGHGEKLFF
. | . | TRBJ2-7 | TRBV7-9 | TGTGCCAGCAGCTTGGACCTAGCCCGCTACGAGCAGTACTTC | CASSLDLARYEQYF
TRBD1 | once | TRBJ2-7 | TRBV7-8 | TGTGCCAGCAGTTCCCGGACAGGGCTCTACGAGCAGTACTTC | CASSSRTGLYEQYF
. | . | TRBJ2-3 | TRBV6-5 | TGTGCCAGCAGGTTTTCCGGGAGAGATACGCAGTATTTT | CASRFSGRDTQYF
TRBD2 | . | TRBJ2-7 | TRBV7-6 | TGTGCCAGCAGCCCAGGACTAGCGGGAGTTGGAGAGCAGTACTTC | CASSPGLAGVGEQYF
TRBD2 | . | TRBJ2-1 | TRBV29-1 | TGCAGCGTTAGCGGGGGTTCGTACAATGAGCAGTTCTTC | CSVSGGSYNEQFF
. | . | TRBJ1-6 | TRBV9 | TGTGCCAGCAGCGCCCGGGACTTTAATTCACCCCTCCACTTT | CASSARDFNSPLHF
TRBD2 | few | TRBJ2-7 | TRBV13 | TGTGCCAGCGGCGAGGGACTAGCGGGAGCCCTCTCCTACGAGCAGTACTTC | CASGEGLAGALSYEQYF
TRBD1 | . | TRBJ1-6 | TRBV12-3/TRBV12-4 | TGTGCCAGCACCAGGGGGCCGGGGTCACCCCTCCACTTT | CASTRGPGSPLHF
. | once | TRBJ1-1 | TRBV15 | TGTGCCACCAGCAGTGTCTACAGGGAGACTGAAGCTTTCTTT | CATSSVYRETEAFF
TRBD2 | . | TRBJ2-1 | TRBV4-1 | TGCGCCAGCAGCCCTGGACTAGCGGGAGACAATGAGCAGTTCTTC | CASSPGLAGDNEQFF
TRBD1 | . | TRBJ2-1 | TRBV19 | TGTGCCAGTAGCCACTCTAGGGACAGAGCAACTGAGCAGTTCTTC | CASSHSRDRATEQFF
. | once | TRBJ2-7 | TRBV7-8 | TGTGCCAGCAGCTTAGGGGTAGGAGGGGGCTACCTCTACGAGCAGTACTTC | CASSLGVGGGYLYEQYF
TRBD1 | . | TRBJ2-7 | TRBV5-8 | TGTGCCAGCAGACCTGGCCCGACCGGGACAGGGGGCGCAGGGCAGTACTTC | CASRPGPTGTGGAGQYF
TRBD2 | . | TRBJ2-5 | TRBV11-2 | TGTGCCAGCAGCTGGAGCGGGGGGGCCCCCCAAGAGACCCAGTACTTC | CASSWSGGAPQETQYF
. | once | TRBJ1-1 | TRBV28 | TGTGCCAGCAGTTATCAAATGAACACTGAAGCTTTCTTT | CASSYQMNTEAFF
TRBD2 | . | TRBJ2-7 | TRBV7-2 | TGTGCCAGCAGCTTTGACTCCGGGGGGATCTACGAGCAGTACTTC | CASSFDSGGIYEQYF
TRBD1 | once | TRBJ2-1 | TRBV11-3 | TGTGCCAGCAGCTCCCGACAGGGCTCCTACAATGAGCAGTTCTTC | CASSSRQGSYNEQFF
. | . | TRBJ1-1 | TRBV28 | TGTGCCAGCAGTTCTCCGGGACAAGTGAACACTGAAGCTTTCTTT | CASSSPGQVNTEAFF
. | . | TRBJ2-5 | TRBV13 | TGTGCCAGCAGCCCGAGGACTACACCGGCGACCCAGTACTTC | CASSPRTTPATQYF
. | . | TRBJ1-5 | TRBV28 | TGTGCCAGCAGTCAGCAGGGGATGTCTCAGCCCCAGCATTTT | CASSQQGMSQPQHF
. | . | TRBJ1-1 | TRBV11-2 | TGTGCCAGCAGCATAGTTAATCTCGGAGCTTTCTTT | CASSIVNLGAFF
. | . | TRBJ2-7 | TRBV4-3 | TGCGCCAGCAGCCAAGATTACGCTTCTAGCCGGGCGAACTACGAGCAGTACTTC | CASSQDYASSRANYEQYF
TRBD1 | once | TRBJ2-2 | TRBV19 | TGTGCCAGTAGTGGGGACAGCATCCCCGGGGAGCTGTTTTTT | CASSGDSIPGELFF
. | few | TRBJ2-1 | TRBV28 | TGTGCCGCCTCGGACTTTTACAATGAGCAGTTCTTC | CAASDFYNEQFF
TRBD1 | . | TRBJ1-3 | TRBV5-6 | TGTGCCAGCAGCTTGTTCGACAGGGGAGGTGGAAACACCATATATTTT | CASSLFDRGGGNTIYF
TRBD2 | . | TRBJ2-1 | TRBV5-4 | TGTGCCAGCAGCGCTCTGACTAGCGGGGTCTACAATGAGCAGTTCTTC | CASSALTSGVYNEQFF
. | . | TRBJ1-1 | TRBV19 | TGTGCCAGTAGTGGCCAAACTGAAGCTTTCTTT | CASSGQTEAFF
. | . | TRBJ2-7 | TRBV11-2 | TGTGCCAGCAGCTTAACCGGGAAGAACTACGAGCAGTACTTC | CASSLTGKNYEQYF
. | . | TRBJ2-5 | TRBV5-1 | TGCGCCAGCAGCTTATCGTCAGGAGGGCAAGAGACCCAGTACTTC | CASSLSSGGQETQYF
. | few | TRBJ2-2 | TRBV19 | TGTGCCAGTACCCGTTATCTCTCCGGGGAGCTGTTTTTT | CASTRYLSGELFF
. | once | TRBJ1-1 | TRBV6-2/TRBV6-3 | TGTGCCAGCAGTCGACACACACTGAACACTGAAGCTTTCTTT | CASSRHTLNTEAFF
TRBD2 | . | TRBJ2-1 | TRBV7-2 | TGTGCCAGCAGCCCAGACCGGGGGGGCCACAATGAGCAGTTCTTC | CASSPDRGGHNEQFF
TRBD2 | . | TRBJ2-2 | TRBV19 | TGTGCCAGTAGTATAGGTAGACTAGCGGGGACCGGGGAGCTGTTTTTT | CASSIGRLAGTGELFF
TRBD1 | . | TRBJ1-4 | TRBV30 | TGTGCCTGGAGTGTACGGGCAGGGGGCGGTAATGAAAAACTGTTTTTT | CAWSVRAGGGNEKLFF